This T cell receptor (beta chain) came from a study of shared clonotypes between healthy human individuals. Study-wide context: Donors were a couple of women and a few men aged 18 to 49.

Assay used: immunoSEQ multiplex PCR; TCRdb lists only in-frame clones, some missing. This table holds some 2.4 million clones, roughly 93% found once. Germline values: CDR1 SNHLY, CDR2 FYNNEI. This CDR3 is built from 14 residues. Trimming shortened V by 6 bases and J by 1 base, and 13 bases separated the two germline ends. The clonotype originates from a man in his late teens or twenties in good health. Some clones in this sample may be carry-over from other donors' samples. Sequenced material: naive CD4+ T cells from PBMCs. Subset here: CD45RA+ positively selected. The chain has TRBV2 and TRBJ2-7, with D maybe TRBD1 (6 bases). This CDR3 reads CASRPGAPSYEQYF. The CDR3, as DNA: TGTGCCAGCAGGCCAGGGGCTCCTTCCTACGAGCAGTACTTC.